This is a list of T cell receptor beta chains from one sample in a study of blood T cells in healthy people across ages. TCRdb analysed the 5' RACE reads with MiXCR anew, one entry per CDR3 protein. The sample lists around 820,000 distinct CDR3 sequences; around 25% were seen once. This sample also belongs to another study, concerning T cells of mothers and their children.

The sequenced sample consisted of blood. The receptors were sampled from a boy aged 5-17 years in good health. CDR3s include the opening cysteine and the closing phenylalanine or tryptophan. A D gene is named only where the DNA matches it firmly. Clone size appears in some rows only: once, few, many, or a class for an expanded clone.

TRBV12-3/TRBV12-4	NA	12	TRBJ1-2	few	TGTGCCGGCAGTGCGAGAAACTATGGCTACACCTTC	CAGSARNYGYTF
TRBV9	NA	14	TRBJ2-3	NA	TGTGCCAGCAGCGTAGACGGCATCACAGATACGCAGTATTTT	CASSVDGITDTQYF
TRBV20-1	TRBD2	14	TRBJ2-7	NA	TGCAGTGCTATCGCTAGCGGGGGGGCTTACGAGCAGTACTTC	CSAIASGGAYEQYF
TRBV6-5	TRBD1	15	TRBJ1-2	NA	TGTGCCAGCAGGGGGGACAGGGGAAAGTCCTATGGCTACACCTTC	CASRGDRGKSYGYTF
TRBV6-6	TRBD1	13	TRBJ1-6	NA	TGTGCCAGCAGTCAGGGACAGAATTCACCCCTCCACTTT	CASSQGQNSPLHF
TRBV7-9	TRBD2	16	TRBJ2-7	few	TGTGCCAGCAGCTCCAGTAGCGGGAGTAGGATATACGAGCAGTACTTC	CASSSSSGSRIYEQYF
TRBV5-5	NA	14	TRBJ2-5	NA	TGTGCCAGCAGCTTCCGACAGTCACTAGAGACCCAGTACTTC	CASSFRQSLETQYF
TRBV16	TRBD1	14	TRBJ2-1	few	TGTGCCAGCAGCCAATCTAACAGGGGCGGTGAGCAGTTCTTC	CASSQSNRGGEQFF
TRBV11-2	NA	12	TRBJ2-7	few	TGTGCCAGCAGCCGGACAGTTATCGAGCAGTACTTC	CASSRTVIEQYF
TRBV28	TRBD2	16	TRBJ2-1	NA	TGTGCCAGCAGTTCCCCGGGACTAGCATCCTACAATGAGCAGTTCTTC	CASSSPGLASYNEQFF
TRBV5-1	TRBD2	19	TRBJ2-2	NA	TGCGCCAGCAGCACAGGGAGATTAGCGGGGAGCGCGAACACCGGGGAGCTGTTTTTT	CASSTGRLAGSANTGELFF
TRBV18	TRBD2	16	TRBJ2-1	few	TGTGCCAGCTCACCGGACGGACTAGCGTACGACAATGAGCAGTTCTTC	CASSPDGLAYDNEQFF
TRBV20-1	NA	14	TRBJ1-6	NA	TGCAGTGCCCCAGGGGAAACCTATAATTCACCCCTCCACTTT	CSAPGETYNSPLHF
TRBV6-2/TRBV6-3	NA	15	TRBJ1-1	NA	TGTGCCAGCAGTTACTCGATGCCGCGGAGGGCTGAAGCTTCCTTT	CASSYSMPRRAEASF
TRBV7-9	NA	14	TRBJ2-7	once	TGTGCCAGCAGCCCCCGTACTGCTGACTACGAGCAGTACTTC	CASSPRTADYEQYF
TRBV12-3/TRBV12-4	NA	13	TRBJ1-1	NA	TGTGCCAGCAGCATGCGGGGGGGCACTGAAGCTTTCTTT	CASSMRGGTEAFF
TRBV4-3	TRBD1	15	TRBJ1-5	few	TGCGCCAGCAGCCCAGACAGGGGGCTTAATCAGCCCCAGCATTTT	CASSPDRGLNQPQHF
TRBV5-1	NA	15	TRBJ2-1	few	TGCGCCAGCAGCTTGTTCCGGGTCGATTACAATGAGCAGTTCTTC	CASSLFRVDYNEQFF
TRBV25-1	TRBD2	16	TRBJ2-3	few	TGTGCCAGCAGTGAGCCTACTAGCGGTATCACAGATACGCAGTATTTT	CASSEPTSGITDTQYF
TRBV10-3	NA	14	TRBJ2-2	NA	TGTGCCATCAGTGAGTCGACGAGTGCCGGGGAGCTGTTTTTT	CAISESTSAGELFF
TRBV30	NA	15	TRBJ2-5	NA	TGTGCCTGGAGGGGCCGCTGGGGGGATAGAGAGACCCAGTACTTC	CAWRGRWGDRETQYF
TRBV20-1	TRBD2	15	TRBJ2-3	NA	TGCAGTGCTAGAGATAGCGGGATTAGCACAGATACGCAGTATTTT	CSARDSGISTDTQYF
TRBV24-1	NA	13	TRBJ1-1	few	TGTGCCACCAGTGATAAGTCTTACACTGAAGCTTTCTTT	CATSDKSYTEAFF
TRBV28	TRBD1	15	TRBJ1-6	NA	TGTGCCAGCAGTTTATTCGGGACAGGAAATTCACCCCTCCACTTT	CASSLFGTGNSPLHF
TRBV29-1	TRBD1	11	TRBJ2-7	once	TGCAGCGGAGGGACAGACTACGAGCAGTACTTC	CSGGTDYEQYF
TRBV7-9	NA	15	TRBJ2-3	NA	TGTGCCAGCAGCGGAGGAGACCAGGAGACAGATACGCAGTATTTT	CASSGGDQETDTQYF
TRBV15	NA	13	TRBJ1-5	NA	TGTGCCACCAGCCACAGGGCCGATCAGCCCCAGCATTTT	CATSHRADQPQHF
TRBV6-1	NA	16	TRBJ2-1	NA	TGTGCCAGCAGTGAAGGGGTAGCATACCCCTACAATGAGCAGTTCTTC	CASSEGVAYPYNEQFF
TRBV12-3/TRBV12-4	NA	12	TRBJ1-2	few	TGTGCCAGCAGTTTATCAGGGCCCGGCTACACCTTC	CASSLSGPGYTF
TRBV12-3/TRBV12-4	TRBD1	14	TRBJ1-2	NA	TGTGCCAGCAGTGAGACAGGGGGCGCATTTGGCTACACCTTC	CASSETGGAFGYTF
TRBV5-1	TRBD1	15	TRBJ2-5	few	TGCGCCAGCAGCGCCACTACAGGGGGGAAAGAGACCCAGTACTTC	CASSATTGGKETQYF
TRBV6-6	NA	14	TRBJ2-5	NA	TGTGCCAGCAGAATCCTTGGGGGCGCAGAGACCCAGTACTTC	CASRILGGAETQYF
TRBV7-8	NA	16	TRBJ2-1	NA	TGTGCCAGCAGCTTATCGCACGGAGGAGCCGCAGGAGAGCAGTTCTTC	CASSLSHGGAAGEQFF
TRBV11-2	NA	15	TRBJ1-3	NA	TGTGCCAGCAGCTTAGGTCAAAACTCTGGAAACACCATATATTTT	CASSLGQNSGNTIYF
TRBV12-3/TRBV12-4	TRBD2	17	TRBJ2-7	NA	TGTGCCAGCAGTCACTCTGACTCGTTAGCGGGAGACTACGAGCAGTACTTC	CASSHSDSLAGDYEQYF
TRBV6-5	NA	20	TRBJ2-3	NA	TGTGCCAGACCAGTTTGGAGGGTCCAGGGGGAGACCCCGTACACAGATACGCAGTATTTT	CARPVWRVQGETPYTDTQYF
TRBV2	NA	15	TRBJ1-5	NA	TGTGCCAGCTGTGAAACAGGGCTGGGCAATCAGCCCCAGCATTTT	CASCETGLGNQPQHF
TRBV20-1	TRBD2	15	TRBJ2-1	few	TGCAGTGCTGAGTATAGCGGGAGGGCCAGGGATGAGCAGTTCTTC	CSAEYSGRARDEQFF
TRBV28	NA	15	TRBJ1-2	NA	TGTGCCAGCAAGACGCAGGGAACAGCTAACTATGGCTACACCTTC	CASKTQGTANYGYTF
TRBV29-1	NA	8	TRBJ2-5	NA	TGCAGCGTTGGTCTGGGAGACTTC	CSVGLGDF
TRBV9	NA	14	TRBJ1-2	NA	TGTGCCAGCAGCGTAGGGGGGGGCACGAATGGCTACACCTTC	CASSVGGGTNGYTF
TRBV7-9	NA	15	TRBJ2-7	NA	TGTGCCAGCAGCTTAGGCATGGCGGGACCCTACGAGCAGTACTTC	CASSLGMAGPYEQYF
TRBV14	NA	15	TRBJ2-4	once	TGTGCCAGCAGCCAAGGCGGGGACGGCAAAAACATTCAGTACTTC	CASSQGGDGKNIQYF
TRBV6-5	TRBD1	14	TRBJ1-6	few	TGTGCCAGCAGTCGACAGGGGGCTAATTCACCCCTCCACTTT	CASSRQGANSPLHF
TRBV7-9	NA	16	TRBJ1-4	few	TGTGCCAGCAGCCCCCGAGGAACCGCAACTAATGAAAAACTGTTTTTT	CASSPRGTATNEKLFF